This TCR beta chain was retrieved from a study of early T cells in non-severe SARS-CoV-2 infection (dated by TCRdb to the early 2020s). Concerning the study at large: Bulk RNA from unsorted whole blood was used for TCR sequencing, so alpha and beta chains could not be paired.

General findings and caveats noted by the study authors: VDJdb matching was skewed toward anti-spike CD8 responses and likely underestimated virus-specific expansions by missing private and CD4 specificities.

This was a case-control study nested in a cohort of healthcare workers in London, UK, who had nasopharyngeal swab PCR tests and blood samples taken every week. Healthcare workers were recruited during the week of the UK lockdown, between 23 and 31 March 2020, and followed weekly for up to 16 weeks. The table lists this clonotype with many counts. Its recognized antigen is unknown. Base qualities are not recorded, but no much larger clone differs from it by a single base. Trimming takes 7 bases from V and 1 base from J, and the germline ends sit 10 bases apart. Including cysteine and phenylalanine, the CDR3 has 13 amino acids. Just the 39-base CDR3 DNA is kept, in frame starting at base 1. CDR1 is given as MNHEY and CDR2 as SVGAGI, both from the germline V gene. Library preparation used 5' RACE. Sequencing instrument: NextSeq 500. The TCR library protocol attached unique molecular identifiers to individual cDNA molecules to correct for sequencing error and PCR bias. Sequencing covered both TCR alpha and beta chains, and within each sample the abundances of alpha and beta sequences were tightly co-correlated. Under the source paper's analysis protocol: Decombinator V4 was used to annotate the V gene, J gene and CDR3 of the TCR sequences. Expanded TCRs were defined as changing significantly between any two time points under a Poisson model with p below 0.0001. TCR abundances were normalised to the total number of TCRs sequenced per sample and were expressed as counts per million. MAIT TCRs were defined by TRAV1-2 paired with TRAJ12, TRAJ20 or TRAJ33, and iNKT TCRs by TRAV10 paired with TRAJ18. A search of VDJdb, accessed on 1 November 2021, was run for TCRs annotated to CMV, EBV and SARS-CoV-2, with TCRs annotated for multiple antigens excluded. TCRdb itself trimmed the public reads at Q25 with fastp, ran MiXCR and retained productive beta chains. CDR3 protein duplicates are merged, each entry listing the most common genes and DNA. V and J calls and clone size were set by TCRdb, not the authors. Across this sample there are about 22,000 distinct CDR3 sequences, with roughly 3.5% seen only once. The ten largest make up 5.5% to 7% of the sample.

Material for sequencing was whole blood. The chain employs TRBV6-5 and TRBJ1-1, with the D gene not clear enough to name. This receptor was identified in an adult who was a healthcare worker with PCR-confirmed SARS-CoV-2 infection or an uninfected control (not recorded which). CDR3 protein: CASNPSANTEAFF. The DNA sequence is given as TGTGCCAGCAACCCATCCGCGAACACTGAAGCTTTCTTT.